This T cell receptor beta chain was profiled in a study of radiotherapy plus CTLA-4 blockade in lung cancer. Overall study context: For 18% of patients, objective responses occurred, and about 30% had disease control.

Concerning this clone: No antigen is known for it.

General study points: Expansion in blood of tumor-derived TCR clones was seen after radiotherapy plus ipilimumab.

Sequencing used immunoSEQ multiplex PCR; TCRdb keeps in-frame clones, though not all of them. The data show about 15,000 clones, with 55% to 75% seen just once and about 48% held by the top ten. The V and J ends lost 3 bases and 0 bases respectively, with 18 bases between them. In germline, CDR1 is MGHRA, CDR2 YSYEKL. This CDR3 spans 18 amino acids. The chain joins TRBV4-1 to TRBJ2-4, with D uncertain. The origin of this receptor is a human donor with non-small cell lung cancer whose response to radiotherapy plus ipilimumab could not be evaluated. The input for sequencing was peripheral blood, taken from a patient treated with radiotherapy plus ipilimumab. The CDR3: CASSQFLSQAVAKNIQYF. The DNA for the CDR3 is TGCGCCAGCAGCCAGTTCCTTTCGCAGGCTGTAGCCAAAAACATTCAGTACTTC.